The clone carrying this T cell receptor beta chain showed up just once. Antigen: not known. PCR employed 60 Vbeta and 13 Jbeta primers. In the source study's methods: Later work found 65 million to 100 million unique TCR beta chains, with approximately 12 million shared. Sequencing used immunoSEQ multiplex PCR; TCRdb keeps in-frame clones, though not all of them. Clone size and the V and J calls come from that table; the DNA yielded D and trimming. The sample includes over 100,000 clones, 70% of them seen just once. Germline V gives CDR1 SGHKS, CDR2 YYEKEE (reference sequence). The CDR3 extends over 13 amino acids. With 4 bases clipped from V and 3 bases from J, the junction kept 1 base outside the gene matches. The data were obtained in a study of cytomegalovirus exposure and HLA in healthy donors. Study findings and constraints: In a later analysis, specific HLA alleles were associated with 15,000 to 20,000 TCR beta sequences at a 0.05 false discovery rate.

The chain couples TRBV5-5 to TRBJ2-3; 8 nucleotides match TRBD2. The specimen sequenced was PBMCs. This receptor was taken from a man aged 25 to 40 in good health and CMV-seropositive. The CDR3 DNA reads TGTGCCAGCAGCACGGGGGGGACAGATACGCAGTATTTT. Amino acid sequence: CASSTGGTDTQYF. The complete variable domain, with remaining parts taken from reference TRBV5-5 and TRBJ2-3, reads DAGVTQSPTHLIKTRGQQVTLRCSPISGHKSVSWYQQVLGQGPQFIFQYYEKEERGRGNFPDRFSARQFPNYSSELNVNALLLGDSALYLCASSTGGTDTQYFGPGTRLTVL.